The 21 T cell receptor beta chains reported below all come from one sample, sequenced in a study of T cells after yellow fever vaccination. TCRdb itself ran the 5' RACE reads through MiXCR, one entry per CDR3 protein. In the table there are about 340,000 distinct CDR3 sequences, approximately 4.2% of which are singletons. The sample was PBMCs, taken 5 days after the yellow fever booster vaccination. The receptors were gathered from a man between 18 and 29 years old who received the YFV17D yellow fever vaccine.

Here the CDR3 DNA reads TGTGCCAGCAGCTCAGGACAGACCCAAGAGACCCAGTACTTC. Translating it yields CASSSGQTQETQYF. The V gene is TRBV7-8, the J gene TRBJ2-5; D may be TRBD1 (6 bases). Germline V lookup: CDR1 SGHVS, CDR2 FQNEAQ. V shed 4 bases and J shed 1 base, with 10 bases lying between them. CDR3 length: 14 residues.

This clonotype showed up just a few times. The rearrangement uses TRBV3-1 and TRBJ2-5; maybe TRBD1 (5 bases). Deletions cut 3 bases from V and 4 bases from J, with 12 bases between. The CDR3 is 14 amino acids. From germline, CDR1 is LGHDT and CDR2 YNNKEL (reference sequence). CDR3 DNA: TGTGCCAGCAGCCACCGACAGTGGAGAGAGACCCAGTACTTC. Amino acid sequence: CASSHRQWRETQYF.

This rearrangement joins TRBV6-5 to TRBJ2-3; TRBD2 matches 11 bases. Losses at the gene ends were 6 bases for V and 4 bases for J; bases not matched to a gene: 3. Germline V CDR1 and CDR2: MNHEY, SVGAGI. This CDR3 has 14 residues. CDR3: CASRRLAGSDTQYF. DNA of the CDR3: TGTGCCAGCAGACGACTAGCGGGGTCAGATACGCAGTATTTT.

This clonotype was found many times. This chain connects TRBV5-1 to TRBJ1-6; TRBD1 matches at 8 bases. V lost 4 bases and J lost 11; bases outside the gene matches: 5. The germline V gene has CDR1 SGHRS and CDR2 YFSETQ. This CDR3 contains 13 residues. CDR3 in DNA: TGCGCCAGCAGCCAAGGACAGGGCGCACCCCTCCACTTT. Protein sequence: CASSQGQGAPLHF.

This clonotype was counted many times. J is TRBJ1-2 and V is TRBV18; D might be TRBD1 (5 bases). V was clipped by 3 bases and J by 7 bases, with 12 bases between them. The CDR3 length is 13 residues. The germline CDR1 and CDR2 sequences are KGHSH and LQKENI. The CDR3 DNA follows: TGTGCCAGCTCACCCGGGACGGTGCCTGGCTACACCTTC. It codes for CASSPGTVPGYTF.

The chain combines TRBV20-1 with TRBJ2-1, with 8 bases fitting TRBD1. J gave up 10 bases and V 1 base, and 9 bases lay outside the gene matches. The CDR3 is 14 residues long. Germline V gene data show CDR1 as DFQATT and CDR2 as SNEGSKA (reference sequence). CDR3 bases: TGCAGTGCTAGAGTCGGCAGGGGGCAGGGGGAGCAGTTCTTC. This encodes CSARVGRGQGEQFF.

The chain links TRBV6-6 to TRBJ2-3, with no clear D. V lost 6 bases to trimming and J lost 4 bases, with 8 bases between them. The germline CDR1 and CDR2 sequences are MNHNY and SVGAGI (reference sequence). CDR3 size: 12 residues. DNA of the CDR3: TGTGCCAGCAGAACCCAATCAGATACGCAGTATTTT. This translates into CASRTQSDTQYF.

This clonotype was seen more than once but under ten times. The chain recombines TRBV21-1 with TRBJ1-2; TRBD1 was called by the table and not checked on the DNA. TRBV21-1 is marked as a pseudogene. The CDR3 consists of 13 residues. This chain's CDR3 is CASSWGQPNGYTF. The CDR3, as DNA: TGTGCCAGCAGCTGGGGACAGCCCAATGGCTACACCTTC.

This clonotype appeared a few times. This chain links TRBV20-1 with TRBJ1-5; 10 nucleotides align to TRBD1. CDR3 length: 15 amino acids. The V gene end was trimmed by 6 bases and the J gene end by 2 bases; junction bases not matched to a gene: 7. Looked up from germline, CDR1 is DFQATT and CDR2 is SNEGSKA (reference sequence). In DNA form, the CDR3 reads TGCAGTGCACAGACGGGGACAGGGGGCAATCAGCCCCAGCATTTT. Translated, it gives CSAQTGTGGNQPQHF.

On this clonotype: A read error may explain this, as a much larger clone is one base away. This chain links TRBV24-1 with TRBJ1-4; TRBD1 aligns across 7 bases. This CDR3 has 15 amino acids. CDR1 and CDR2 from the germline V gene are KGHDR and SFDVKD. CDR3 in DNA: TGTGCCACCTGTGATGATACAGGGGTTTCAGAAAAACTGTTTTTT. Residues: CATCDDTGVSEKLFF.

This clonotype has a count of ten or more. This chain joins TRBV20-1 and TRBJ1-1; maybe TRBD1 (6 bases). The CDR3 loop spans 16 amino acids. Germline CDR1 reads DFQATT; CDR2 reads SNEGSKA (reference sequence). V lost 2 bases and J 0 bases, leaving 16 bases between the germline ends. The CDR3 here is CSARNRDIIMNTEAFF. In DNA form, the CDR3 reads TGCAGTGCTAGAAACCGGGACATTATCATGAACACTGAAGCTTTCTTT.

This clonotype was seen repeatedly, ten times or more. The gene calls are TRBV5-1 and TRBJ2-3; 9 bases are a match to TRBD2. Germline CDR1 is SGHRS and CDR2 is YFSETQ. The CDR3 totals 16 residues. Trimming at V came to 3 bases and at J to 2 bases, leaving 7 bases not matched to a gene. The chain's CDR3 is CASSSISGGHTDTQYF. CDR3 nucleotides: TGCGCCAGCAGCTCCATAAGCGGGGGGCACACAGATACGCAGTATTTT. Supplemented by reference TRBV5-1 and TRBJ2-3, the full variable domain reads KAGVTQTPRYLIKTRGQQVTLSCSPISGHRSVSWYQQTPGQGLQFLFEYFSETQRNKGNFPGRFSGRQFSNSRSEMNVSTLELGDSALYLCASSSISGGHTDTQYFGPGTRLTVL.

The table lists this clonotype with many counts. The V call is TRBV6-4, the J call TRBJ1-4; 8 bases fit TRBD1. Looked up from germline, CDR1 is MRHNA and CDR2 is SNTAGT. V lost 10 bases, J lost 8 bases, and 12 bases stayed unmatched. The CDR3 has 14 amino acids. The CDR3 is CANPGRGREEKLFF. In nucleotides, the CDR3 is TGTGCCAACCCAGGCAGGGGGCGAGAAGAAAAACTGTTTTTT.

This clonotype appeared many times. The chain combines TRBV9 with TRBJ1-6, with D possibly being TRBD1 (6 bases). V lost 4 bases and J lost 8, with 16 bases in between. This CDR3 comprises 15 residues. Per the germline V gene, CDR1 is SGDLS and CDR2 is YYNGEE. Here the CDR3 reads CASSFSRGLDSPLHF. CDR3 nucleotides: TGTGCCAGCAGCTTTTCCAGGGGTCTCGATTCACCCCTCCACTTT.

This clonotype was counted many times. This rearrangement joins TRBV5-5 to TRBJ1-1; D is unresolved. Per the germline V gene, CDR1 is SGHKS and CDR2 is YYEKEE (reference sequence). V lost 1 base to trimming and J lost 4 bases, with 8 bases between them. The CDR3 totals 13 residues. As DNA, the CDR3 is TGTGCCAGCAGCTTGTCCAAGTCCACTGAAGCTTTCTTT. Translated, it gives CASSLSKSTEAFF.

The table lists this clonotype with many counts. The gene calls are TRBV3-1 and TRBJ1-3, with 11 bases that match TRBD1. V dropped 11 bases and J dropped 4; count of bases not matched to a gene: 4. This CDR3 is built from 13 residues. The germline CDR1 and CDR2 sequences are LGHDT and YNNKEL (reference sequence). The CDR3 coding sequence is TGTGCCTGCTGGGACAGGGGGGGAAACACCATATATTTT. Translation gives CACWDRGGNTIYF.

This clonotype was detected many times. The rearrangement links TRBV4-2 to TRBJ2-5; D is possibly TRBD1 or TRBD2 (5 bases each). Trimming cost V 0 bases and J 1 base, with 9 bases left between them. The CDR3 length is 15 residues. Germline V gives CDR1 LGHNA, CDR2 YNFKEQ. The CDR3: CASSQERGAQETQYF. In DNA form, the CDR3 reads TGTGCCAGCAGCCAAGAACGAGGGGCCCAAGAGACCCAGTACTTC.

V usage is TRBV4-1 and J usage is TRBJ1-3; D unclear. This CDR3 is built from 20 residues. V was shortened by 4 bases and J by 0 bases, with 25 bases between the two germline ends. Germline V lookup: CDR1 MGHRA, CDR2 YSYEKL. The CDR3 nucleotides read TGCGCCAGCAGCCGCGTCAGGCCGGACTACCCATTTCGCTCTGGAAACACCATATATTTT. This encodes CASSRVRPDYPFRSGNTIYF.

The chain joins TRBV29-1 to TRBJ1-5; a possible D gene is TRBD1 (6 bases). The CDR3 contains 13 residues. In germline, CDR1 is SQVTM, CDR2 ANQGSEA. V gave up 4 bases and J gave up 6 bases, with 13 bases separating them. Here the CDR3 DNA reads TGCAGCGTTGTAGGGGGGGCGGCTCAGCCCCAGCATTTT. Its translation: CSVVGGAAQPQHF.

This clonotype was picked up a small number of times. The rearrangement uses TRBV13 and TRBJ2-7; D not resolved. CDR1 PRHDT and CDR2 FYEKMQ come from the germline V gene (reference sequence). The CDR3 extends over 13 amino acids. Trimming left V 5 bases short and J 3 bases short, with 11 bases between. CDR3 sequence (DNA): TGTGCCAGCAGCCTAGAATGGGGCTACGAGCAGTACTTC. This gives the protein CASSLEWGYEQYF.

This sequence joins TRBV29-1 and TRBJ1-2; D remains ambiguous. CDR3 length: 15 amino acids. CDR1 SQVTM and CDR2 ANQGSEA come from the germline V gene. V was trimmed by 0 bases and J by 3 bases, leaving 14 bases between them. The CDR3 DNA follows: TGCAGCGTTGAAGATCTGCACCCTGGTGACTATGGCTACACCTTC. Residues: CSVEDLHPGDYGYTF. Complete variable domain (other parts from reference TRBV29-1 and TRBJ1-2): SAVISQKPSRDICQRGTSLTIQCQVDSQVTMMFWYRQQPGQSLTLIATANQGSEATYESGFVIDKFPISRPNLTFSTLTVSNMSPEDSSIYLCSVEDLHPGDYGYTFGSGTRLTVV.